The TCR beta chain described here comes from a study of T cells in Graves' hyperthyroidism and ophthalmopathy. Points from the study as a whole: With a median lead of about six months before onset, the model predicted ophthalmopathy. Most thyroid clonotypes with frequency above 0.001 were detected in blood.

Amplified TCR beta CDR3 regions derived from RNA transcripts. TCR CDR3 underwent first-round RT-PCR with the HTBI primer set. One entry per CDR3 protein results from TCRdb running MiXCR on the multiplex PCR reads. This sample has around 450,000 distinct CDR3 sequences, with 15% to 18% found just once. Germline loops: CDR1 MNHEY, CDR2 SVGEGT. V lost 4 bases and J 2 bases, leaving 5 bases between the germline ends. The CDR3 contains 12 residues. This clonotype was counted many times. Its antigen is unknown. Uncontrolled infection, other autoimmune disease, pregnancy or lactation barred patients from enrollment.

Sequencing was performed on blood. V and J are TRBV6-2 or TRBV6-3 and TRBJ1-2, with D perhaps TRBD1 (5 bases). The clonotype comes from a woman in her late teens or twenties with Graves' hyperthyroidism. The CDR3 reads CASSWGNYGYTF. The CDR3 DNA sequence: TGTGCCAGCAGTTGGGGGAACTATGGCTACACCTTC.